The rows below give T cell receptor beta chains drawn from one sample of a study of blood T cell repertoires in COVID-19. Libraries were prepared by immunoSEQ multiplex PCR; TCRdb keeps only in-frame clonotypes and omits some of them. The table shows approximately 300,000 clones, with around 87% occurring only once. Material for sequencing was PBMCs or T cells enriched from blood (not recorded which). Every receptor here comes from a woman aged 25-40 years who had recovered from COVID-19. The CDR3 runs from the conserved cysteine through the conserved F or W. D genes are given only for firm matches. Clone size is given for some rows only: seen once, a few or many times, or a class if the clone is expanded.

V	J	D	size	CDR3	DNA
TRBV6-5	TRBJ1-1	NA	NA	CASQDSKAFF	TGTGCCAGCCAGGACAGTAAAGCTTTCTTT
TRBV13	TRBJ2-7	NA	NA	CASSLALGAQTYEQYF	TGTGCCAGCAGCTTAGCCCTGGGGGCACAAACTTACGAGCAGTACTTC
TRBV5-1	TRBJ2-3	NA	NA	CASNARGLFADTQYF	TGCGCCAGCAACGCCAGGGGCCTGTTCGCAGATACGCAGTATTTT
TRBV7-2	TRBJ2-2	NA	NA	CASSRGAGANTGELFF	TGTGCCAGCAGCCGGGGGGCAGGGGCTAACACCGGGGAGCTGTTTTTT
TRBV6-5	TRBJ1-1	TRBD1	once	CASSYSDRGGRTEAFF	TGTGCCAGCAGTTACTCGGACAGGGGGGGACGCACTGAAGCTTTCTTT
TRBV18	TRBJ2-4	TRBD2	NA	CASSWTRGGSAKNIQYF	TGTGCCAGCTCATGGACCCGGGGGGGGAGCGCCAAAAACATTCAGTACTTC
TRBV7-2	TRBJ1-1	NA	NA	CASSLASRDTEAFF	TGTGCCAGCAGCTTAGCGTCGAGGGACACTGAAGCTTTCTTT
TRBV10-3	TRBJ1-2	NA	NA	CAISAAASLPYGYTF	TGTGCCATCAGTGCCGCGGCCAGCTTACCCTATGGCTACACCTTC
TRBV5-6	TRBJ1-5	NA	once	CASSLAGYQPQHF	TGTGCCAGCAGCTTGGCAGGGTATCAGCCCCAGCATTTT
TRBV7-8	TRBJ2-1	NA	NA	CASSSLWRASGRLNEQFF	TGTGCCAGCAGTTCCCTGTGGCGAGCCTCGGGTCGGCTCAATGAGCAGTTCTTC